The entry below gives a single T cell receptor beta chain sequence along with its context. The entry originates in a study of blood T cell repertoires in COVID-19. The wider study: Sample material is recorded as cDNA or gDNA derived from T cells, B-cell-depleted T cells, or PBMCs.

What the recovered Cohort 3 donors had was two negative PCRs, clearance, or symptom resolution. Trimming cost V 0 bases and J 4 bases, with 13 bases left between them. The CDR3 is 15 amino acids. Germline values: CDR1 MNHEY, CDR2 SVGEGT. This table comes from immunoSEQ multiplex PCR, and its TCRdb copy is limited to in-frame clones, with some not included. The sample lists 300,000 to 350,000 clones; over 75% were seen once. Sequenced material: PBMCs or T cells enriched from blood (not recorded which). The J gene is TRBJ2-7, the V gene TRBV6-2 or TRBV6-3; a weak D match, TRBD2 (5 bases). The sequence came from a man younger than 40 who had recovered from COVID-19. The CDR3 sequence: CASSYSGLPLYEQYF. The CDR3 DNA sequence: TGTGCCAGCAGTTACTCTGGACTTCCCCTTTACGAGCAGTACTTC.